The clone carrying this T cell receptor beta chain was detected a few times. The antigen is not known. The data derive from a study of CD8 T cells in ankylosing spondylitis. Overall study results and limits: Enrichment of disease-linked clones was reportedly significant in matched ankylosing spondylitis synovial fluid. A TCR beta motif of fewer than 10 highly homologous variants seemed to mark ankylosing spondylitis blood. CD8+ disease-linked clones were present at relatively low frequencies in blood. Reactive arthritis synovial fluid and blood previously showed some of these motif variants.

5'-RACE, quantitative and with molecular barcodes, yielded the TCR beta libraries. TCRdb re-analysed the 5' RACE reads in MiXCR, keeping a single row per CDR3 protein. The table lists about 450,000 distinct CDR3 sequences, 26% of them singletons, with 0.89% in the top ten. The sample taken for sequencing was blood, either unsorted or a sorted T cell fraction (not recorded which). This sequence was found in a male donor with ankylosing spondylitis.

The CDR3 region has the DNA TGTGCCAGCACGCGGGGGGCGCGGGGCAATCAGCCCCAGCATTTT. It codes for CASTRGARGNQPQHF. J is TRBJ1-5 and V is TRBV2; tentative D call: TRBD1 (6 bases). CDR1 is SNHLY and CDR2 is FYNNEI in the germline V gene. The ends were cut back, 7 bases at V and 2 bases at J, with 15 bases in the middle. This CDR3 has 15 amino acids.